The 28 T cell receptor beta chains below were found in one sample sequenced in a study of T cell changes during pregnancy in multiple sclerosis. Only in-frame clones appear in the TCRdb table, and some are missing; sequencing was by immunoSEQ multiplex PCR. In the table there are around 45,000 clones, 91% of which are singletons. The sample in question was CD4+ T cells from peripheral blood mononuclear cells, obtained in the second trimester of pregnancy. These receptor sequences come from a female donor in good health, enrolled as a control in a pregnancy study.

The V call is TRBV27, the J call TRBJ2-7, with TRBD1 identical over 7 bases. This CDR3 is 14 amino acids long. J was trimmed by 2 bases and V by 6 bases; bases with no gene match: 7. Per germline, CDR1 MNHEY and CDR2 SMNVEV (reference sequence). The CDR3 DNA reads TGTGCCAGCAGGCCGAGACAGGGCCCCTACGAGCAGTACTTC. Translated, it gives CASRPRQGPYEQYF.

DNA for the CDR3: TGTGCCAGCAGCTTACGGGACAGCTCCCTCCACTTT. It encodes CASSLRDSSLHF. The V call is TRBV7-9, the J call TRBJ1-6; 7 nucleotides agree with TRBD1. The CDR3 is 12 residues long. The germline V gene has CDR1 SEHNR and CDR2 FQNEAQ (reference sequence). The ends lost 2 bases at V and 14 bases at J; junction bases unmatched: 3.

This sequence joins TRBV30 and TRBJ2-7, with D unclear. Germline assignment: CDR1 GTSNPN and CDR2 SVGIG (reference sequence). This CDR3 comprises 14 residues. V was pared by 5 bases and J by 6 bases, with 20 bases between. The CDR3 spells CAWELRGQTREQYF. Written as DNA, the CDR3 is TGTGCCTGGGAGCTCCGAGGCCAAACTCGCGAGCAGTACTTC.

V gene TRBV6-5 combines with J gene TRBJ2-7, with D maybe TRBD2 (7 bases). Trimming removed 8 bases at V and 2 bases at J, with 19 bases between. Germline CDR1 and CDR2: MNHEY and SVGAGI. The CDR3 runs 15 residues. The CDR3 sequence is CASGGGSVGTYEQYF. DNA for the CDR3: TGTGCCAGCGGGGGGGGCAGCGTAGGGACCTACGAGCAGTACTTC.

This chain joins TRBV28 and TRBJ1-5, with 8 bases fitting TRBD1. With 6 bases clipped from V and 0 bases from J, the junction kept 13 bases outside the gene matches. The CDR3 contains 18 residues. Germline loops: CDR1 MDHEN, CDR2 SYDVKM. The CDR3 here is CASSSPGTGGHSNQPQHF. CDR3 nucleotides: TGTGCCAGCAGCTCACCCGGGACAGGAGGACATAGCAATCAGCCCCAGCATTTT.

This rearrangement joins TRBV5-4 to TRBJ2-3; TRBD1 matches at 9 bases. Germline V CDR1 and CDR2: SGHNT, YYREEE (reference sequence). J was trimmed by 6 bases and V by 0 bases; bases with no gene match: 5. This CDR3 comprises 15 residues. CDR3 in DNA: TGTGCCAGCAGCTTGGGGGACAGGGACTCGGATACGCAGTATTTT. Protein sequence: CASSLGDRDSDTQYF.

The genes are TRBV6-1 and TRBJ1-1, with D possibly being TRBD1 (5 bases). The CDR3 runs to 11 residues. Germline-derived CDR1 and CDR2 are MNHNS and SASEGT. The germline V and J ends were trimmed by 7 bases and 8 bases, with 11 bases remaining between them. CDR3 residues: CASKGWGEAFF. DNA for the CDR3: TGTGCCAGCAAGGGGTGGGGAGAAGCTTTCTTT.

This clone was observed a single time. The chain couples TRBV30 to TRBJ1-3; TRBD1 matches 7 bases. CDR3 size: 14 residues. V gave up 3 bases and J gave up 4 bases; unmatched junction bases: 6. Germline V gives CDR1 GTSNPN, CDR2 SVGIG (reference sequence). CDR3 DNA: TGTGCCTGGAGGGTCACAGGGGCAGGAAACACCATATATTTT. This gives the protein CAWRVTGAGNTIYF.

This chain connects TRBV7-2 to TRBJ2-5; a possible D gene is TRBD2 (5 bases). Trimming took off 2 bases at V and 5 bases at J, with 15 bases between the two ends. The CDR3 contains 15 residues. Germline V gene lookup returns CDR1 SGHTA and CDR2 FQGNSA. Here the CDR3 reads CASSLRGRLGETQYF. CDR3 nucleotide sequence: TGTGCCAGCAGCTTAAGAGGGCGCCTGGGGGAGACCCAGTACTTC. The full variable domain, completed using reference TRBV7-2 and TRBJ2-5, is GAGVSQSPSNKVTEKGKDVELRCDPISGHTALYWYRQSLGQGLEFLIYFQGNSAPDKSGLPSDRFSAERTGGSVSTLTIQRTQQEDSAVYLCASSLRGRLGETQYFGPGTRLLVL.

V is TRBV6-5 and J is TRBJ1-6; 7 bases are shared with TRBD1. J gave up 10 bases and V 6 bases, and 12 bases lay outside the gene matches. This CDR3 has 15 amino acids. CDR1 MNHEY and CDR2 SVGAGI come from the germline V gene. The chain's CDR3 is CASSLSDRPESPLHF. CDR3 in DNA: TGTGCCAGCAGCCTCTCGGACAGGCCCGAGTCACCCCTCCACTTT.

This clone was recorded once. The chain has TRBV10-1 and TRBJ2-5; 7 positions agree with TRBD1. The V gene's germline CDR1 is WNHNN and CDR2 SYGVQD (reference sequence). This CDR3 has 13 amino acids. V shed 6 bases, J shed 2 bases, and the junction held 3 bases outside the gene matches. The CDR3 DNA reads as TGCGCCAGCAGCCAGGACAGGCAAGAGACCCAGTACTTC. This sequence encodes CASSQDRQETQYF.

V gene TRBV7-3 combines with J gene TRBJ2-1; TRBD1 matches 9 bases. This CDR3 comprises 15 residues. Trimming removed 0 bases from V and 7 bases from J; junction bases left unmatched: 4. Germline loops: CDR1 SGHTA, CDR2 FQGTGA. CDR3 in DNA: TGTGCCAGCAGCTTAACCGGACAGGGGAGAAATGAGCAGTTCTTC. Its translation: CASSLTGQGRNEQFF. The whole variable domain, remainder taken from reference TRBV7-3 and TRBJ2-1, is GAGVSQTPSNKVTEKGKYVELRCDPISGHTALYWYRQSLGQGPEFLIYFQGTGAADDSGLPNDRFFAVRPEGSVSTLKIQRTERGDSAVYLCASSLTGQGRNEQFFGPGTRLTVL.

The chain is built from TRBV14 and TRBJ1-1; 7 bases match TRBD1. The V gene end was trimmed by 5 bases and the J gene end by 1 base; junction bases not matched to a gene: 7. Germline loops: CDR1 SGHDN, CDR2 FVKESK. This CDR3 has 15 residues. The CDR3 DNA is TGTGCCAGCAGCAGAGGGGGCGCGGGGAACACTGAAGCTTTCTTT. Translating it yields CASSRGGAGNTEAFF.

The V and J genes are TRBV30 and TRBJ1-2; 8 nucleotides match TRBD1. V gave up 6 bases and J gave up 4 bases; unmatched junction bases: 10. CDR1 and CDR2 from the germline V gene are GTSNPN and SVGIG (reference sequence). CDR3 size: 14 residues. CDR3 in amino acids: CACPQGATTYGYTF. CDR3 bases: TGTGCCTGCCCTCAGGGGGCCACCACCTATGGCTACACCTTC.

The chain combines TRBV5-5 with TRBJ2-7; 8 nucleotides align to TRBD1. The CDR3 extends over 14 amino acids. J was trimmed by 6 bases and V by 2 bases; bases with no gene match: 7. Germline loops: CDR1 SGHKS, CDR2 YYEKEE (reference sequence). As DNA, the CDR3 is TGTGCCAGCAGCTTTAGGACAGGGCTTGGCGAGCAGTACTTC. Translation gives CASSFRTGLGEQYF.

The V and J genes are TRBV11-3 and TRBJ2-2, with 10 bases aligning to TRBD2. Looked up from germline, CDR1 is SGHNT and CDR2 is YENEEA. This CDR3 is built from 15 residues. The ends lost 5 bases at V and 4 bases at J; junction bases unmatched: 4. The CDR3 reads CASSPSGGGTGELFF. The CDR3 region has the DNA TGTGCCAGCAGCCCTAGCGGGGGAGGCACCGGGGAGCTGTTTTTT.

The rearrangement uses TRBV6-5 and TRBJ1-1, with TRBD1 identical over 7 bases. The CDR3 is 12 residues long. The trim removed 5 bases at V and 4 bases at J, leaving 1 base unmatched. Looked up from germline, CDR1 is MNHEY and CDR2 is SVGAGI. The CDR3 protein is CASSQGGTEAFF. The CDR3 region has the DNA TGTGCCAGCAGTCAGGGGGGCACTGAAGCTTTCTTT.

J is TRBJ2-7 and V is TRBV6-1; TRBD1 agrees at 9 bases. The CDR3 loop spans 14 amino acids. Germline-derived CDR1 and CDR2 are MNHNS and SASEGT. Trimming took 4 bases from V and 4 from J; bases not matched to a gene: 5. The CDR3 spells CASSGQGGGYEQYF. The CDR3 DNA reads TGTGCCAGCAGTGGACAGGGGGGAGGTTACGAGCAGTACTTC.

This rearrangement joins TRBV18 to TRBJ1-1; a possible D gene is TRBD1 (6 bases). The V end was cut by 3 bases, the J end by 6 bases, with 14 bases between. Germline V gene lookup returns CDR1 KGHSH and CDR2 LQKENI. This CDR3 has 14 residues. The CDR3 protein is CASSPAGEGAEAFF. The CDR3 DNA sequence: TGTGCCAGCTCACCGGCAGGGGAGGGGGCTGAAGCTTTCTTT. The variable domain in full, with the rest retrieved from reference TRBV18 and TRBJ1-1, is NAGVMQNPRHLVRRRGQEARLRCSPMKGHSHVYWYRQLPEEGLKFMVYLQKENIIDESGMPKERFSAEFPKEGPSILRIQQVVRGDSAAYFCASSPAGEGAEAFFGQGTRLTVV.

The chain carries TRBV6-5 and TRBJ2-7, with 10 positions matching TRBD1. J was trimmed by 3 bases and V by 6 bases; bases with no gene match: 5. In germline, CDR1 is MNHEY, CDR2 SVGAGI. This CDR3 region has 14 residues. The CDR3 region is CASRRDRGVYEQYF. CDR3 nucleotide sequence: TGTGCCAGCAGAAGGGACAGGGGAGTCTACGAGCAGTACTTC.

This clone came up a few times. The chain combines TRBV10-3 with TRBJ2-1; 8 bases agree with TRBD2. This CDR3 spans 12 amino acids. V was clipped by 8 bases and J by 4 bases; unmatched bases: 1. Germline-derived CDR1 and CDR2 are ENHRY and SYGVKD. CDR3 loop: CAIGLAYNEQFF. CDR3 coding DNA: TGTGCCATCGGACTAGCTTACAATGAGCAGTTCTTC.

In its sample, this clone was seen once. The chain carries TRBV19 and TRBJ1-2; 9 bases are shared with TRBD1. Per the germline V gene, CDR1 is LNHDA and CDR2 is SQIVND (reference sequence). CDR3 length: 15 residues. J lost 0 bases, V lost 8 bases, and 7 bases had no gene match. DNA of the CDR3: TGTGCCAGTGCAACACAGGGGGCATCTAACTATGGCTACACCTTC. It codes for CASATQGASNYGYTF.

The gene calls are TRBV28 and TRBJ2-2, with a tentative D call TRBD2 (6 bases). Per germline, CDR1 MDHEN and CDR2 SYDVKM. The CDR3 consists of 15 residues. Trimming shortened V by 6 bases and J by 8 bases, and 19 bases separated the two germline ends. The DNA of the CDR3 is TGTGCCAGCAGCCCCCCCGGGCGGGATAAGGGGGAGCTGTTTTTT. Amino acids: CASSPPGRDKGELFF.

CDR3 nucleotide sequence: TGTGCCATCAGTGAGTCGCCGGGACAGGGGAACACTGAAGCTTTCTTT. Protein sequence: CAISESPGQGNTEAFF. This sequence joins TRBV10-3 and TRBJ1-1, with 9 bases aligning to TRBD1. CDR3 length equals 16 residues. V shed 0 bases and J 1 base; nucleotides not matched to a gene: 3. Germline CDR1 and CDR2: ENHRY and SYGVKD.

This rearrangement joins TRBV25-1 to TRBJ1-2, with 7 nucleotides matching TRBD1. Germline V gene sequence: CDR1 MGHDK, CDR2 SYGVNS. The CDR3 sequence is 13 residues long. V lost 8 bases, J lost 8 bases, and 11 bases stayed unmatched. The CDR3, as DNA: TGTGCCAGCTACGCGGACAGGCCGGAAGGCTACACCTTC. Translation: CASYADRPEGYTF.

For the CDR3, the DNA is TGCAGTGCGCGACAGAAAGAGACCCAGTACTTC. It codes for CSARQKETQYF. V usage is TRBV20-1 and J usage is TRBJ2-5, with D possibly being TRBD1 (5 bases). In germline, CDR1 is DFQATT, CDR2 SNEGSKA (reference sequence). This CDR3 is built from 11 residues. Trimming stripped 6 bases from V and 3 bases from J, with 8 bases between.

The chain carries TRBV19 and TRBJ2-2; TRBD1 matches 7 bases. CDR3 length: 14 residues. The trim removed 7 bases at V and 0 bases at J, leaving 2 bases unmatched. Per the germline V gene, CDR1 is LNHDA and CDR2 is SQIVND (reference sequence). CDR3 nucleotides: TGTGCCAGTAAGGACAGGACGAACACCGGGGAGCTGTTTTTT. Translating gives CASKDRTNTGELFF.

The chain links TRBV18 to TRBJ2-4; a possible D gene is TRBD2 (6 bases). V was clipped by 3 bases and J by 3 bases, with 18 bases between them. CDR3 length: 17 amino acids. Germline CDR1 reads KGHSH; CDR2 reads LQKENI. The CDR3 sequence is CASSPPVQRTNKNIQYF. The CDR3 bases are TGTGCCAGCTCACCCCCGGTTCAGCGGACTAACAAAAACATTCAGTACTTC.